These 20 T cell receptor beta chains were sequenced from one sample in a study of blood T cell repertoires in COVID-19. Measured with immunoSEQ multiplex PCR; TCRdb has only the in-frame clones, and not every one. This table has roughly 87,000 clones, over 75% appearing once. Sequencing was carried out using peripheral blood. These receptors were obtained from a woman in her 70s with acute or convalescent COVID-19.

The DNA for the CDR3 is TGTGCCAGCAGCTTAATTGGGGGGAGCACTGAAGCTTTCTTT. It yields the protein CASSLIGGSTEAFF. This sequence joins TRBV7-3 and TRBJ1-1; perhaps TRBD1 as D (5 bases). The V and J ends lost 1 base and 4 bases respectively, with 10 bases between them. The CDR3 contains 14 residues. Germline lookup yields CDR1 SGHTA and CDR2 FQGTGA.

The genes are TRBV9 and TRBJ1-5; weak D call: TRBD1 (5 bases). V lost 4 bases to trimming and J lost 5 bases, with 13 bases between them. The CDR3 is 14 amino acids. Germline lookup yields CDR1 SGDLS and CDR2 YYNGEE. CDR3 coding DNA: TGTGCCAGCAGCCCAGACAGTATCCATCAGCCCCAGCATTTT. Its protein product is CASSPDSIHQPQHF.

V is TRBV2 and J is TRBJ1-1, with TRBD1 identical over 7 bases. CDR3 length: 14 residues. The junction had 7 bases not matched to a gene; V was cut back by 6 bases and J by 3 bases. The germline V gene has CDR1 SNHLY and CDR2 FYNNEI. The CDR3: CASSDPGTDTEAFF. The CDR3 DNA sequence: TGTGCCAGCAGCGATCCGGGGACAGACACTGAAGCTTTCTTT.

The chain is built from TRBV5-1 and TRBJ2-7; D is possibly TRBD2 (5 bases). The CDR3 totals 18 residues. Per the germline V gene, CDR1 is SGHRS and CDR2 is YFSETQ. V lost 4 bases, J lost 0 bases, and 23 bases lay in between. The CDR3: CASSPLLQADPFSYEQYF. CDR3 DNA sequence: TGCGCCAGCAGCCCGCTTCTCCAAGCGGACCCCTTCTCCTACGAGCAGTACTTC. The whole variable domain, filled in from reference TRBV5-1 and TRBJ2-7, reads KAGVTQTPRYLIKTRGQQVTLSCSPISGHRSVSWYQQTPGQGLQFLFEYFSETQRNKGNFPGRFSGRQFSNSRSEMNVSTLELGDSALYLCASSPLLQADPFSYEQYFGPGTRLTVT.

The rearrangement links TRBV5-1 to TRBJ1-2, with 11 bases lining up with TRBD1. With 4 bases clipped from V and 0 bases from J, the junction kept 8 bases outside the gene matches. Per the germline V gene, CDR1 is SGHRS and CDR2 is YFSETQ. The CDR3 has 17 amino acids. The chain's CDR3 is CASSGGQGVKTNYGYTF. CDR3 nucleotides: TGCGCCAGCAGCGGGGGACAGGGGGTTAAGACTAACTATGGCTACACCTTC.

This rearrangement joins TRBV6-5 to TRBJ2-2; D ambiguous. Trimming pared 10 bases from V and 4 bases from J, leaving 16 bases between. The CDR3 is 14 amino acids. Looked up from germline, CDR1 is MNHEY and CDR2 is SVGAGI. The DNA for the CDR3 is TGTGCCACTGCATACTACAAGAGCACCGGGGAGCTGTTTTTT. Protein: CATAYYKSTGELFF.

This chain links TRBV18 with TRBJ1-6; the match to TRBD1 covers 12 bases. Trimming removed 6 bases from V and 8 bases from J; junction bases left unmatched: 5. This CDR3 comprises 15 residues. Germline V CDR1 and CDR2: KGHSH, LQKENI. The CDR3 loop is CASSQGTGGYSPLHF. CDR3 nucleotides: TGTGCCAGCTCGCAAGGGACAGGGGGCTATTCACCCCTCCACTTT. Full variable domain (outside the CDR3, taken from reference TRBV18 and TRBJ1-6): NAGVMQNPRHLVRRRGQEARLRCSPMKGHSHVYWYRQLPEEGLKFMVYLQKENIIDESGMPKERFSAEFPKEGPSILRIQQVVRGDSAAYFCASSQGTGGYSPLHFGNGTRLTVT.

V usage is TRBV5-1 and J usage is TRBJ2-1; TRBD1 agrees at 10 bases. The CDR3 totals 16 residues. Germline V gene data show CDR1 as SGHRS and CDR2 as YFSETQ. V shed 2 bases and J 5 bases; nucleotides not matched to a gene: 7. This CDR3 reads CASSLAGTGVNNEQFF. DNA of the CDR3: TGCGCCAGCAGCTTAGCCGGGACAGGGGTGAACAATGAGCAGTTCTTC.

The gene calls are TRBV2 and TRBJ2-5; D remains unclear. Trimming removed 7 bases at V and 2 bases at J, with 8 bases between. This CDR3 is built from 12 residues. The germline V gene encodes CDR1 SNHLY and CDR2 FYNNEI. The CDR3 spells CASIGLQETQYF. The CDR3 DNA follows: TGTGCCAGCATTGGGCTGCAAGAGACCCAGTACTTC.

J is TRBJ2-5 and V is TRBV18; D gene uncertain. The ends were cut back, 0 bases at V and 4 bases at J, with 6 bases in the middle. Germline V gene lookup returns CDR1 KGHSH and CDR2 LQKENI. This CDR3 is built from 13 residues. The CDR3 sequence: CASSPPVSETQYF. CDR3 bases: TGTGCCAGCTCACCACCCGTATCAGAGACCCAGTACTTC.

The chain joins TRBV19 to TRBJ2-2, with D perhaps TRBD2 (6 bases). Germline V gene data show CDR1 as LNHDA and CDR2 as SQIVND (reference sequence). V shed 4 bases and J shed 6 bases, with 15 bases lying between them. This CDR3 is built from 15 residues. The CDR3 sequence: CASSRTVGGPGELFF. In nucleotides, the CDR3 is TGTGCCAGTAGTAGGACCGTGGGAGGACCCGGGGAGCTGTTTTTT. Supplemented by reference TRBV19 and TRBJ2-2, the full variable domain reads DGGITQSPKYLFRKEGQNVTLSCEQNLNHDAMYWYRQDPGQGLRLIYYSQIVNDFQKGDIAEGYSVSREKKESFPLTVTSAQKNPTAFYLCASSRTVGGPGELFFGEGSRLTVL.

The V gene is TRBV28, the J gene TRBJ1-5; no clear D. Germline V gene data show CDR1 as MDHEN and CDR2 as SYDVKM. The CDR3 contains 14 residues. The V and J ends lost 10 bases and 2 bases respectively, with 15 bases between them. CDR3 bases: TGTGCCAACACTCCAGGTCGTGGCAATCAGCCCCAGCATTTT. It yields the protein CANTPGRGNQPQHF.

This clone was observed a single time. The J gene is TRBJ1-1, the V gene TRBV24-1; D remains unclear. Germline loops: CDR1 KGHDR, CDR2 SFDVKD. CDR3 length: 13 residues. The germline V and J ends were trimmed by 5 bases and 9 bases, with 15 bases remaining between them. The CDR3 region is CATSGAPPSQAFF. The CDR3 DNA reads TGTGCCACCAGTGGGGCGCCCCCTTCCCAAGCTTTCTTT.

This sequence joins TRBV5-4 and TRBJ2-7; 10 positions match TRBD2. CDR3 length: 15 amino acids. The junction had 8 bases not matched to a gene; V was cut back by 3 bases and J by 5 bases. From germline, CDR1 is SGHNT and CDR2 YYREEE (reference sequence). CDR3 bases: TGTGCCAGCAGCTCCCCTAGCGGGGGTGAGGACGAGCAGTACTTC. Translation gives CASSSPSGGEDEQYF.

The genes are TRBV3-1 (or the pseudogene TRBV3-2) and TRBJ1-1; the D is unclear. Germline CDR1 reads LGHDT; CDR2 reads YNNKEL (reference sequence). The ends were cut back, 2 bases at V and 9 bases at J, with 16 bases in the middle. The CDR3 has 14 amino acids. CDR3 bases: TGTGCCAGCAGCCAAACGGGCGAGATCGGGAAAGCTTTCTTT. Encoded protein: CASSQTGEIGKAFF.

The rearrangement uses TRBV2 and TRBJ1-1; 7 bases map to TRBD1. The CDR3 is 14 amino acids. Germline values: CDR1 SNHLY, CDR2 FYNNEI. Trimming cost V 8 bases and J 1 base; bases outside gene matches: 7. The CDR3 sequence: CASGSRTGNTEAFF. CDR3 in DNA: TGTGCCAGCGGATCCAGGACAGGGAACACTGAAGCTTTCTTT. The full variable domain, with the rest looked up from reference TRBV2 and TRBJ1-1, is EPEVTQTPSHQVTQMGQEVILRCVPISNHLYFYWYRQILGQKVEFLVSFYNNEISEKSEIFDDQFSVERPDGSNFTLKIRSTKLEDSAMYFCASGSRTGNTEAFFGQGTRLTVV.

The DNA for the CDR3 is TGTGCCAGCAGACAGACAGGGGGGGAGGAAAAACTGTTTTTT. It translates to CASRQTGGEEKLFF. The chain recombines TRBV6-6 with TRBJ1-4; 9 bases are a match to TRBD1. The CDR3 sequence is 14 residues long. Germline V gene data show CDR1 as MNHNY and CDR2 as SVGAGI (reference sequence). V shed 6 bases and J 8 bases; nucleotides not matched to a gene: 7.

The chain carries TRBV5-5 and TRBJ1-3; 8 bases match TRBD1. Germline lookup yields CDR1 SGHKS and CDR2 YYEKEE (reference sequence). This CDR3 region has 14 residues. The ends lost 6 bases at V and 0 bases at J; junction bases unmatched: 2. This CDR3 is CASNTGGSGNTIYF. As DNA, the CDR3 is TGTGCCAGCAACACAGGGGGCTCTGGAAACACCATATATTTT.

CDR3 in DNA: TGTGCTAGCTCCCGGGACAGGGAAGGAAAACTGTTTTTT. Its translation: CASSRDREGKLFF. The V call is TRBV6-5, the J call TRBJ1-4, with 9 bases identical to TRBD1. Germline V gene lookup returns CDR1 MNHEY and CDR2 SVGAGI. The CDR3 is 13 residues long.

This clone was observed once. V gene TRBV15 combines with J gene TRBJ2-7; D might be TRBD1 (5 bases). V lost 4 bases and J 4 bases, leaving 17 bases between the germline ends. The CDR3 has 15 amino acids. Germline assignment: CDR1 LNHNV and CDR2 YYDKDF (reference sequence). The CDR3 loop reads CATSTMNQGFYEQYF. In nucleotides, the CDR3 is TGTGCCACCAGCACCATGAATCAGGGTTTTTACGAGCAGTACTTC.